This T cell receptor beta chain is drawn from a study of cytomegalovirus exposure and HLA in healthy donors. The PCR contained 60 Vbeta and 13 Jbeta primers. Profiled with immunoSEQ multiplex PCR; TCRdb holds only in-frame clones, not every one. The table shows some 90,000 clones, with roughly 79% occurring only once. Study results and limitations: Specific recognition of CMV antigens was confirmed in vitro for three chains (all CMV-associated).

A remark on this clone: Its antigen is unknown.

This CDR3 has 15 amino acids. CDR1 is SGHDT and CDR2 is YYEEEE in the germline V gene. With 0 bases removed from V and 2 bases from J, the gap between germline ends came to 11 bases. This sequence was found in an older woman in good health and CMV-seropositive. Specimen: PBMCs. The V call is TRBV5-6, the J call TRBJ1-1, with D possibly matching TRBD1 (6 bases). CDR3 region: CASSLAGHLNTEAFF. The CDR3 DNA reads as TGTGCCAGCAGCTTGGCGGGACACCTAAACACTGAAGCTTTCTTT.